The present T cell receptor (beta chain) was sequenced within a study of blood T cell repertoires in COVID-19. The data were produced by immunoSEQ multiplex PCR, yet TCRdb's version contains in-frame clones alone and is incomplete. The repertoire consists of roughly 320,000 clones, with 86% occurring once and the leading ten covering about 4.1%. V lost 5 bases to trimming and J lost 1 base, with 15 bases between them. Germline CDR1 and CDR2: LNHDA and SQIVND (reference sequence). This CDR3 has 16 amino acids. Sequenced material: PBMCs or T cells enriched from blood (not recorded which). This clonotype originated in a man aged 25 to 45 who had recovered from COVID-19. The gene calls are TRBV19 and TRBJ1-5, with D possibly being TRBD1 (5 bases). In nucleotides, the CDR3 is TGTGCCAGTAGTGTCGACAGATTTTCGAGCAATCAGCCCCAGCATTTT. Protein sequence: CASSVDRFSSNQPQHF. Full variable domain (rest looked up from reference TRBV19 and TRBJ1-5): DGGITQSPKYLFRKEGQNVTLSCEQNLNHDAMYWYRQDPGQGLRLIYYSQIVNDFQKGDIAEGYSVSREKKESFPLTVTSAQKNPTAFYLCASSVDRFSSNQPQHFGDGTRLSIL.